This entry lists 9 T cell receptor beta chains sequenced from one sample in a study of T cell repertoires in cytomegalovirus infection. No antigen is known for these receptors. TCRdb used MiXCR to reprocess the reads, holding one entry per CDR3 protein. The table includes roughly 920,000 distinct CDR3 sequences, under 40% detected once. The specimen comprised cultured CD8+ T cells from PBMCs, sampled from culture after CMV antigen stimulation. The receptors here all came from a human donor in good health (CMV status not recorded). Some clones in this sample may be carry-over from other donors' samples.

This clonotype was observed a few times. The rearrangement links TRBV7-9 to TRBJ2-3, with 8 bases matching TRBD2. Germline values: CDR1 SEHNR, CDR2 FQNEAQ (reference sequence). V lost 5 bases, J lost 6 bases, and 4 bases stayed unmatched. This CDR3 has 13 residues. The CDR3 protein is CASSRGGPDTQYF. In DNA form, the CDR3 reads TGTGCCAGCAGCCGCGGGGGGCCCGATACGCAGTATTTT.

This clonotype was picked up a small number of times. This rearrangement joins TRBV28 to TRBJ2-5; D gene ambiguous. CDR3 length equals 14 residues. V lost 3 bases and J 1 base, leaving 9 bases between the germline ends. Germline CDR1 and CDR2: MDHEN and SYDVKM. DNA of the CDR3: TGTGCCAGCAGTTTTAGCCAGATCCAAGAGACCCAGTACTTC. Translated, it gives CASSFSQIQETQYF.

The rearrangement links TRBV5-1 to TRBJ1-1, with D unresolved. V lost 2 bases to trimming and J lost 1 base, with 9 bases between them. Per the germline V gene, CDR1 is SGHRS and CDR2 is YFSETQ. The CDR3 contains 14 residues. The CDR3 loop reads CASSLITENTEAFF. Here the CDR3 DNA reads TGCGCCAGCAGCTTAATTACGGAGAACACTGAAGCTTTCTTT.

The CDR3 spells CASYGGRKTPTGELFF. The DNA for the CDR3 is TGTGCCAGCTACGGTGGGAGAAAAACACCTACCGGGGAGCTGTTTTTT. This chain uses TRBV6-5 with TRBJ2-2; the D gene is possibly TRBD2 (5 bases). From germline, CDR1 is MNHEY and CDR2 SVGAGI. This CDR3 has 16 residues. Deletions cut 8 bases from V and 5 bases from J, with 21 bases between.

This clonotype was seen more than once but under ten times. The gene calls are TRBV7-6 and TRBJ2-7; D is possibly TRBD1 (6 bases). The CDR3 has 12 amino acids. Germline V gene data show CDR1 as SGHVS and CDR2 as FNYEAQ. The V gene lost 5 bases and the J gene lost 5 bases, with 10 bases spanning the gap. The CDR3 bases are TGTGCCAGCAGCGGGGACACCCACGAGCAGTACTTC. This sequence encodes CASSGDTHEQYF.

J is TRBJ2-2 and V is TRBV5-4; no firm D call. The germline V gene encodes CDR1 SGHNT and CDR2 YYREEE (reference sequence). There are 16 residues in the CDR3. Trimming took off 1 base at V and 1 base at J, with 11 bases between the two ends. In nucleotides, the CDR3 is TGTGCCAGCAGCTTGAAGAGACACTTGAACACCGGGGAGCTGTTTTTT. Translating gives CASSLKRHLNTGELFF.

In its sample, this clonotype was seen many times. The chain uses TRBV6-1 and TRBJ2-1; 9 bases fit TRBD2. Trimming took 4 bases from V and 4 from J; bases not matched to a gene: 8. This CDR3 contains 16 residues. Germline V gives CDR1 MNHNS, CDR2 SASEGT. The CDR3 is CASSAPVSGGYNEQFF. CDR3 sequence (DNA): TGTGCCAGCAGTGCCCCAGTTAGCGGGGGTTACAATGAGCAGTTCTTC.

This chain connects TRBV27 to TRBJ2-7, with D perhaps matching TRBD1 or TRBD2 (6 bases each). There are 15 residues in the CDR3. Trimming took 7 bases from V and 1 from J, leaving 17 bases between them. In germline, CDR1 is MNHEY, CDR2 SMNVEV (reference sequence). The CDR3 DNA reads as TGTGCCAGCACAACGCGGGGACAAACATCCTACGAGCAGTACTTC. Its protein is CASTTRGQTSYEQYF.

In this sample, this clonotype turned up a few times. The genes are TRBV9 and TRBJ2-1, with D tentatively TRBD2 (6 bases). Trimming cost V 0 bases and J 3 bases, with 16 bases left between them. This CDR3 is built from 17 residues. Germline V gene sequence: CDR1 SGDLS, CDR2 YYNGEE. CDR3 residues: CASSVDQGGGFYNEQFF. Here the CDR3 DNA reads TGTGCCAGCAGCGTAGATCAGGGAGGAGGTTTCTACAATGAGCAGTTCTTC.